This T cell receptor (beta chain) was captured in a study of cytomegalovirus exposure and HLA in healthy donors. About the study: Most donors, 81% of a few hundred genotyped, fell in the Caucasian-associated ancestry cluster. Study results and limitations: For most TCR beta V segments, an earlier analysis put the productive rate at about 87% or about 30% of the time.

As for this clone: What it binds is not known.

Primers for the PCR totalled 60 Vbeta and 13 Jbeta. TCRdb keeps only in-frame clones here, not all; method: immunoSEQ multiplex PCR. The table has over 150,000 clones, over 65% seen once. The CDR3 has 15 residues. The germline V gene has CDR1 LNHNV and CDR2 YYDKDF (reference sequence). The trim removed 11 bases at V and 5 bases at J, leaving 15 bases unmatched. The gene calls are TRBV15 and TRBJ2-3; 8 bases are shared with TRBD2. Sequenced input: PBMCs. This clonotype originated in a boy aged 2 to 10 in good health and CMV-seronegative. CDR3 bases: TGTGCCGCAGAGTCGAGCGGGGGCCTAAAAGATACGCAGTATTTT. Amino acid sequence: CAAESSGGLKDTQYF.